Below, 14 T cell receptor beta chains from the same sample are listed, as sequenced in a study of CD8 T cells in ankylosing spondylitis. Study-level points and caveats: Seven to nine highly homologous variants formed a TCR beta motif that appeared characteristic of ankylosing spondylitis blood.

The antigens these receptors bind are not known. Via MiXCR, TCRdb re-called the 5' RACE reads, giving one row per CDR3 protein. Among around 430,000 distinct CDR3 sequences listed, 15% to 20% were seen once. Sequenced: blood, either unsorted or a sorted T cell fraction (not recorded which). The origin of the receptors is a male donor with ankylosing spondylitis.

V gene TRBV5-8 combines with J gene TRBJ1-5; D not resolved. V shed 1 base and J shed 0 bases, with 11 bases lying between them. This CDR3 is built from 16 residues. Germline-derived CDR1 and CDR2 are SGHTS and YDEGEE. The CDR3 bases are TGTGCCAGCAGCTTGTTAGGCACTCATAGCAATCAGCCCCAGCATTTT. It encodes CASSLLGTHSNQPQHF.

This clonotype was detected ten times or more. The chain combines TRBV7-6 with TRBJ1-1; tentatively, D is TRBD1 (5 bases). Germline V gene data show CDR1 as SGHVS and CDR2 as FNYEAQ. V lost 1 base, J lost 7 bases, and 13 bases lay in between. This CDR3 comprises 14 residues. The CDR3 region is CASSLGRDVGEAFF. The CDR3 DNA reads TGTGCCAGCAGCTTAGGCAGGGATGTGGGTGAAGCTTTCTTT.

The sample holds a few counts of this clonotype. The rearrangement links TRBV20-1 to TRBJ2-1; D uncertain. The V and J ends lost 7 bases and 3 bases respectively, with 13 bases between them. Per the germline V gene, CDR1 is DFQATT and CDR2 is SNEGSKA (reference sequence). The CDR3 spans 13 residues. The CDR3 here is CSGAGPGYNEQFF. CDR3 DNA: TGCAGTGGGGCCGGGCCTGGCTACAATGAGCAGTTCTTC.

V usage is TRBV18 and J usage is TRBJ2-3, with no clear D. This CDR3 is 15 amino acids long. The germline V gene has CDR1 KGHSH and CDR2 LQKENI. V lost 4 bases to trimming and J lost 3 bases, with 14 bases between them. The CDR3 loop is CASSLNAYRTDTQYF. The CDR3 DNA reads TGTGCCAGCTCACTAAATGCTTATAGAACAGATACGCAGTATTTT.

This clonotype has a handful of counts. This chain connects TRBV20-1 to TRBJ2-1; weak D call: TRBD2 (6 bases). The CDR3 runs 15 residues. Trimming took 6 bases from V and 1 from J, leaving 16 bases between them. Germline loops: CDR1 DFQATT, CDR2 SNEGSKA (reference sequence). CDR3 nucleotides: TGCAGTGCCAACCAACTAGGGAGGTCCTACAATGAGCAGTTCTTC. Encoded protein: CSANQLGRSYNEQFF.

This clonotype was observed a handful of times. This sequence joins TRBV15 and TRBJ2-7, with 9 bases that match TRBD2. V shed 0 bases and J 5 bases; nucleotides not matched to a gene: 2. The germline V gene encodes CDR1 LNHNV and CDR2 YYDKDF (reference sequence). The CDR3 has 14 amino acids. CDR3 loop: CATSRDLAGNEQYF. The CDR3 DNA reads TGTGCCACCAGCAGAGATCTAGCGGGAAACGAGCAGTACTTC.

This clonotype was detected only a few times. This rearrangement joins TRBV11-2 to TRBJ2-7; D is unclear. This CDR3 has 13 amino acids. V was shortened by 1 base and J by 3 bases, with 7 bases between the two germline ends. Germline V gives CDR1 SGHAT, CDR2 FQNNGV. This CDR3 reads CASSLGFYYEQYF. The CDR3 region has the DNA TGTGCCAGCAGCTTAGGGTTTTACTACGAGCAGTACTTC.

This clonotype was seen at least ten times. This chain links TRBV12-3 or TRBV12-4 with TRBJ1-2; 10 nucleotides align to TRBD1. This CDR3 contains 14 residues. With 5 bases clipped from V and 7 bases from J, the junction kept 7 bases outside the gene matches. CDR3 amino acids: CASSVDRGKSGYTF. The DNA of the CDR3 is TGTGCCAGCAGTGTGGACAGGGGGAAGAGTGGCTACACCTTC.

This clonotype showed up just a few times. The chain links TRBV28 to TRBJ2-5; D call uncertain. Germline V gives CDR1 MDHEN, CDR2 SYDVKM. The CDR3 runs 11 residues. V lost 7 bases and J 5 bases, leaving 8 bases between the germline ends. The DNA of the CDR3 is TGTGCCAGCACGGAACGGGAGACCCAGTACTTC. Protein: CASTERETQYF.

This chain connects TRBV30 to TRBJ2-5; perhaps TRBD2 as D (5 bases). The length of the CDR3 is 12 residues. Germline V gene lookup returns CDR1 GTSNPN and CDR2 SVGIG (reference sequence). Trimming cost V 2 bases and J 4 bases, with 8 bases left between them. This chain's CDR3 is CAWSPGGETQYF. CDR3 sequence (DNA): TGTGCCTGGAGTCCTGGAGGAGAGACCCAGTACTTC.

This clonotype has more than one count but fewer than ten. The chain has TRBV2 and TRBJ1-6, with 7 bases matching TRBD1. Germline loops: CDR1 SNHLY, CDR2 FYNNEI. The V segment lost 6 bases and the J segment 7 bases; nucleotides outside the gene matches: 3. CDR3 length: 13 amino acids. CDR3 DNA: TGTGCCAGCAGGACAGGGACCAATTCACCCCTCCACTTT. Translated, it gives CASRTGTNSPLHF.

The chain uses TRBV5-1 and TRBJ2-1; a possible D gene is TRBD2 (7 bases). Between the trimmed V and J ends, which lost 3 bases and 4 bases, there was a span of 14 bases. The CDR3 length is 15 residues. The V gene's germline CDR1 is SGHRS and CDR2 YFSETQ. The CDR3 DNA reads TGCGCCAGCAGCTGGGGGGGGCGGACGTACAATGAGCAGTTCTTC. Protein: CASSWGGRTYNEQFF.

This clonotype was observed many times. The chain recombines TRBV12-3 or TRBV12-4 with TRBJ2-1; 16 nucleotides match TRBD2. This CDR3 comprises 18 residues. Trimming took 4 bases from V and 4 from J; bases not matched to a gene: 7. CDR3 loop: CASSSPGTSGRAYNEQFF. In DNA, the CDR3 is TGTGCCAGCAGTTCCCCTGGGACTAGCGGGAGGGCATACAATGAGCAGTTCTTC.

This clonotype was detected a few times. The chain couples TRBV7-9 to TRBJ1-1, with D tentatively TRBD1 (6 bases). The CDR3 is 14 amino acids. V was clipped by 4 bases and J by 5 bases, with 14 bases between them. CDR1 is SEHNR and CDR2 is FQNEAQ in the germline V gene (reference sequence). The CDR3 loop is CASSSSTGITEAFF. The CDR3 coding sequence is TGTGCCAGCAGCTCCTCTACAGGGATTACTGAAGCTTTCTTT.